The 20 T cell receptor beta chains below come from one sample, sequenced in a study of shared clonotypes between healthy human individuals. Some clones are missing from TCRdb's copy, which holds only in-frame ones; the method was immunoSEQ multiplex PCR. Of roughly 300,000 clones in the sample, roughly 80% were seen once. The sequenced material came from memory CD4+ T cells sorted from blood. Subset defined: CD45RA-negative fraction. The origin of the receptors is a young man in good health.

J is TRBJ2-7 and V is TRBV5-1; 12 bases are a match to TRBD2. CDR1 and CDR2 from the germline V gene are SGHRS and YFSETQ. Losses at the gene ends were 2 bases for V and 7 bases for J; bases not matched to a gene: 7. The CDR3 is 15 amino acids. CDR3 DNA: TGCGCCAGCAGCTTTTCTAGCGGGAGGGCCCAGGAGCAGTACTTC. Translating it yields CASSFSSGRAQEQYF.

This CDR3 reads CAISSGIGGETQYF. CDR3 nucleotides: TGTGCCATCAGTTCAGGGATAGGAGGAGAGACCCAGTACTTC. The chain has TRBV10-3 and TRBJ2-5; the D gene could be TRBD1 or TRBD2 (5 bases each). Germline V CDR1 and CDR2: ENHRY, SYGVKD. V lost 5 bases and J lost 4, with 14 bases in between. There are 14 residues in the CDR3.

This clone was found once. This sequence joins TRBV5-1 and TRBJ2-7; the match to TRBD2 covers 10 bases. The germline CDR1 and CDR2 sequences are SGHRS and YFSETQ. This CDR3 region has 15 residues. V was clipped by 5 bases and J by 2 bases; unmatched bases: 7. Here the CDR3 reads CASRPGLAETYEQYF. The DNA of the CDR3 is TGCGCCAGCAGACCAGGACTAGCGGAGACCTACGAGCAGTACTTC. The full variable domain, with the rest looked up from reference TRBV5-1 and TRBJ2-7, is KAGVTQTPRYLIKTRGQQVTLSCSPISGHRSVSWYQQTPGQGLQFLFEYFSETQRNKGNFPGRFSGRQFSNSRSEMNVSTLELGDSALYLCASRPGLAETYEQYFGPGTRLTVT.

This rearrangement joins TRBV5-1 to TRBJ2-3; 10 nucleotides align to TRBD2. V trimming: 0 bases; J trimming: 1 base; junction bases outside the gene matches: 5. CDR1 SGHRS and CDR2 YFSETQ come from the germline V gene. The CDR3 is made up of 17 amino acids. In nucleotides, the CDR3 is TGCGCCAGCAGCTTGGGCCTAGCGGGAGTTGGCACAGATACGCAGTATTTT. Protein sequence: CASSLGLAGVGTDTQYF.

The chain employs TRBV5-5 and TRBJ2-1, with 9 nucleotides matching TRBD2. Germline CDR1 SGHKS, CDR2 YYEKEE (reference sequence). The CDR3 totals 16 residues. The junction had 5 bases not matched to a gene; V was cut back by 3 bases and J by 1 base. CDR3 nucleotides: TGTGCCAGCAGCTGGGGTAGCGGGAGTTCCTACAATGAGCAGTTCTTC. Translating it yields CASSWGSGSSYNEQFF. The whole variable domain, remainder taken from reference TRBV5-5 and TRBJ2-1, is DAGVTQSPTHLIKTRGQQVTLRCSPISGHKSVSWYQQVLGQGPQFIFQYYEKEERGRGNFPDRFSARQFPNYSSELNVNALLLGDSALYLCASSWGSGSSYNEQFFGPGTRLTVL.

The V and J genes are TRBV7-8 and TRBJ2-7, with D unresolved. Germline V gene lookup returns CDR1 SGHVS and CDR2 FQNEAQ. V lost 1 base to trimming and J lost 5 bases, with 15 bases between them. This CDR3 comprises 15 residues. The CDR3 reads CASSLDRALGHEQYF. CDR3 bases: TGTGCCAGCAGCTTAGATCGGGCCTTGGGCCACGAGCAGTACTTC.

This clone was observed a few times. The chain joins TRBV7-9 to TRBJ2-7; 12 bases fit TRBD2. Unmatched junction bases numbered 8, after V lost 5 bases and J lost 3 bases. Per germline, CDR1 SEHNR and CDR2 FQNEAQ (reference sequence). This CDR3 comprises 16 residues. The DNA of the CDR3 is TGTGCCAGCAGCACCTTAACTAGCGGGAGGCTCTACGAGCAGTACTTC. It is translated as CASSTLTSGRLYEQYF.

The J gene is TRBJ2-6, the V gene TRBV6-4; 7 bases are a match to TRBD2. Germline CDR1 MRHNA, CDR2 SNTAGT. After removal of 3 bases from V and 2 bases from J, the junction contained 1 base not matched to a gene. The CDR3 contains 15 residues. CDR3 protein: CASSEGRAGANVLTF. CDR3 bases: TGTGCCAGCAGTGAGGGGAGGGCTGGGGCCAACGTCCTGACTTTC.

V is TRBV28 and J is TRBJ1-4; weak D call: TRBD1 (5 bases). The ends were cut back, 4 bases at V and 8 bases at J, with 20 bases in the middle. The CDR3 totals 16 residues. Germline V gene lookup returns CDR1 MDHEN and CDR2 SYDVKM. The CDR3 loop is CASSSARDVPVEKLFF. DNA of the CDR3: TGTGCCAGCAGTTCGGCCCGGGACGTCCCTGTGGAAAAACTGTTTTTT.

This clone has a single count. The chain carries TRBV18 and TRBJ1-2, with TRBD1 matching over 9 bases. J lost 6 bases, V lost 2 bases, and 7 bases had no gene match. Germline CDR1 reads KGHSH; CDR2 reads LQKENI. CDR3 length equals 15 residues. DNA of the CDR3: TGTGCCAGCTCACCAGGGGACAGGGAAGTGGATGGCTACACCTTC. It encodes CASSPGDREVDGYTF.

CDR3 nucleotide sequence: TGTGCCAGCAGTACTAGGGGTAGGTCCTACGAGCAGTACTTC. Protein: CASSTRGRSYEQYF. V and J are TRBV27 and TRBJ2-7; D tentatively reads TRBD1 or TRBD2 (5 bases each). The V gene lost 5 bases and the J gene lost 1 base, with 12 bases spanning the gap. CDR3 length equals 14 residues. Germline lookup yields CDR1 MNHEY and CDR2 SMNVEV (reference sequence).

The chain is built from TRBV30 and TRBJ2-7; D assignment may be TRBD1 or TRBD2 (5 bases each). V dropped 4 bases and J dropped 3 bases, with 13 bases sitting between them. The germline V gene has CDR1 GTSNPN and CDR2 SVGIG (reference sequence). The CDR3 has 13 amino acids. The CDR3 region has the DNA TGTGCCTGGATGGGGACCGATTACTACGAGCAGTACTTC. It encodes CAWMGTDYYEQYF.

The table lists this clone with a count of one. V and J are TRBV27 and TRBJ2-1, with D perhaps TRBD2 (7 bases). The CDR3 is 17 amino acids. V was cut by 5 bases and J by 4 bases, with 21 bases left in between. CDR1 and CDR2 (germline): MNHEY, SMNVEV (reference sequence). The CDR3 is CASSRTVGGGIYNEQFF. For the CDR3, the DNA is TGTGCCAGCAGTCGAACCGTAGGGGGGGGAATATACAATGAGCAGTTCTTC.

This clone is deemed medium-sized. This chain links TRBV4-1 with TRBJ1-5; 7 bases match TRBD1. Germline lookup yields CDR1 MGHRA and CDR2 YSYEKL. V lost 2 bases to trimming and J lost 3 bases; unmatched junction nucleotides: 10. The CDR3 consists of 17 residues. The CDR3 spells CASSQPLRDSSNQPQHF. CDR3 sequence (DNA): TGCGCCAGCAGCCAACCGCTCCGGGACAGCTCCAATCAGCCCCAGCATTTT.

CDR3 residues: CASSLGPRPIHNEKLFF. The CDR3 region has the DNA TGTGCCAGCAGCTTAGGCCCAAGACCGATCCATAATGAAAAACTGTTTTTT. The chain links TRBV13 to TRBJ1-4; D remains ambiguous. This CDR3 contains 17 residues. Germline CDR1 PRHDT, CDR2 FYEKMQ (reference sequence). Trimming removed 0 bases from V and 4 bases from J, with 15 bases in between.

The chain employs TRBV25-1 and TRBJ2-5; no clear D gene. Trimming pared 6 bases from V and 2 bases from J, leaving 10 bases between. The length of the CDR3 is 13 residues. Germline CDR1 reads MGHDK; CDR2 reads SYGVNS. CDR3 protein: CASSPERQETQYF. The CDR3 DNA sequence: TGTGCCAGCAGCCCAGAACGACAAGAGACCCAGTACTTC.

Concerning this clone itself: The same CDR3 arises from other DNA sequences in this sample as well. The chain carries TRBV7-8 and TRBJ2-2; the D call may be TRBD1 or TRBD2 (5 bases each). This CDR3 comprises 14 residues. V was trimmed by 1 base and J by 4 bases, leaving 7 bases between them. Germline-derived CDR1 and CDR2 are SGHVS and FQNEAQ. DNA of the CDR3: TGTGCCAGCAGCTTAGGAGGGACCACCGGGGAGCTGTTTTTT. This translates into CASSLGGTTGELFF. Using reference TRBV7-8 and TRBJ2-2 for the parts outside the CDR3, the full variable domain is GAGVSQSPRYKVAKRGQDVALRCDPISGHVSLFWYQQALGQGPEFLTYFQNEAQLDKSGLPSDRFFAERPEGSVSTLKIQRTQQEDSAVYLCASSLGGTTGELFFGEGSRLTVL.

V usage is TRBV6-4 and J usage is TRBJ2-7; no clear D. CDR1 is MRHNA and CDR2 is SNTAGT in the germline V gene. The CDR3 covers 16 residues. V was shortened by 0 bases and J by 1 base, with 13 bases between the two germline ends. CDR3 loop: CASSDSILGLSYEQYF. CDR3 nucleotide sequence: TGTGCCAGCAGTGACTCGATCTTAGGGTTGTCCTACGAGCAGTACTTC.

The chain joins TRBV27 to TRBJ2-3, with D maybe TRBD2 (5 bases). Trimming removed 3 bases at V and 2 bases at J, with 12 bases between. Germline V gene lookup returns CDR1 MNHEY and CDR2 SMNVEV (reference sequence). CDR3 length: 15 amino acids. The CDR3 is CASSFWNGDTDTQYF. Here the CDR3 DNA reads TGTGCCAGCAGTTTTTGGAACGGGGACACAGATACGCAGTATTTT.

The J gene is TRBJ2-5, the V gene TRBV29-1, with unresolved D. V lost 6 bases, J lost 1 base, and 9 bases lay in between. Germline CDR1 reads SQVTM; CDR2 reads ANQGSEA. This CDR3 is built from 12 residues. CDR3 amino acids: CSVLSFQETQYF. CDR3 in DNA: TGCAGCGTGCTAAGTTTCCAAGAGACCCAGTACTTC. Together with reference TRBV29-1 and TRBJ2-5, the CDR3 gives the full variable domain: SAVISQKPSRDICQRGTSLTIQCQVDSQVTMMFWYRQQPGQSLTLIATANQGSEATYESGFVIDKFPISRPNLTFSTLTVSNMSPEDSSIYLCSVLSFQETQYFGPGTRLLVL.